Shown below are 29 T cell receptor beta chains from a single sample sequenced in a study of T cells in localized non-small cell lung cancer. TCRdb keeps only in-frame clones here, not all; method: immunoSEQ multiplex PCR. This table holds about 40,000 clones, 75% to 95% found once. The specimen was PBMCs, collected before any cancer treatment. The receptors here all came from a woman aged 35-75 years with stage II lung adenocarcinoma.

V and J are TRBV18 and TRBJ1-2; 9 bases line up with TRBD1. The CDR3 runs to 19 residues. Germline CDR1 reads KGHSH; CDR2 reads LQKENI. The trim removed 3 bases at V and 1 base at J, leaving 15 bases unmatched. CDR3 sequence reads: CASSPRGDRVPEVNYGYTF. The CDR3 nucleotides read TGTGCCAGCTCACCTAGGGGGGACAGGGTCCCTGAAGTTAACTATGGCTACACCTTC.

The chain is built from TRBV5-1 and TRBJ2-5; possibly TRBD1 for D (5 bases). This CDR3 region has 13 residues. Germline CDR1 and CDR2: SGHRS and YFSETQ. V shed 4 bases and J shed 1 base, with 8 bases lying between them. Here the CDR3 reads CASSGDSQETQYF. The DNA for the CDR3 is TGCGCCAGCAGCGGTGACAGCCAAGAGACCCAGTACTTC. Full variable domain (outside the CDR3, taken from reference TRBV5-1 and TRBJ2-5): KAGVTQTPRYLIKTRGQQVTLSCSPISGHRSVSWYQQTPGQGLQFLFEYFSETQRNKGNFPGRFSGRQFSNSRSEMNVSTLELGDSALYLCASSGDSQETQYFGPGTRLLVL.

The chain has TRBV5-1 and TRBJ1-5, with TRBD1 identical over 8 bases. V lost 2 bases, J lost 5 bases, and 3 bases stayed unmatched. The germline gives CDR1 SGHRS, CDR2 YFSETQ. The CDR3 is made up of 14 amino acids. DNA of the CDR3: TGCGCCAGCAGCTTCGCAGGGGGCGATCAGCCCCAGCATTTT. Encoded protein: CASSFAGGDQPQHF. Complete variable domain (other parts from reference TRBV5-1 and TRBJ1-5): KAGVTQTPRYLIKTRGQQVTLSCSPISGHRSVSWYQQTPGQGLQFLFEYFSETQRNKGNFPGRFSGRQFSNSRSEMNVSTLELGDSALYLCASSFAGGDQPQHFGDGTRLSIL.

The chain recombines TRBV28 with TRBJ2-1; TRBD1 matches at 8 bases. Trimming took 6 bases from V and 2 from J; bases not matched to a gene: 6. Per germline, CDR1 MDHEN and CDR2 SYDVKM. The CDR3 consists of 15 residues. The CDR3 nucleotides are TGTGCCAGCAGGGTAGACAGGGGACCCTACAATGAGCAGTTCTTC. The encoded protein is CASRVDRGPYNEQFF.

The CDR3 loop reads CASSQDWRQPQHF. The CDR3 region has the DNA TGTGCCAGCAGCCAAGATTGGAGGCAGCCCCAGCATTTT. The chain combines TRBV14 with TRBJ1-5; no clear D gene. V was clipped by 0 bases and J by 7 bases, with 7 bases between them. The CDR3 is 13 amino acids. Germline V CDR1 and CDR2: SGHDN, FVKESK.

The V call is TRBV4-1, the J call TRBJ1-4, with D possibly TRBD1 on 5 matching bases. This CDR3 has 15 residues. The germline V and J ends were trimmed by 2 bases and 5 bases, with 12 bases remaining between them. Germline-derived CDR1 and CDR2 are MGHRA and YSYEKL. CDR3 region: CASSQPSQGNEKLFF. The CDR3 DNA is TGCGCCAGCAGCCAACCGTCGCAGGGAAATGAAAAACTGTTTTTT.

This sequence joins TRBV5-4 and TRBJ1-3; the D is unclear. The CDR3 has 15 residues. The V end lost 3 bases, the J end lost 0 bases, and 10 bases lay between the germline ends. CDR1 is SGHNT and CDR2 is YYREEE in the germline V gene (reference sequence). CDR3 in amino acids: CASSSGWSSGNTIYF. CDR3 DNA: TGTGCCAGCAGCTCGGGGTGGAGCTCTGGAAACACCATATATTTT. Variable domain in full (rest from reference TRBV5-4 and TRBJ1-3): ETGVTQSPTHLIKTRGQQVTLRCSSQSGHNTVSWYQQALGQGPQFIFQYYREEENGRGNFPPRFSGLQFPNYSSELNVNALELDDSALYLCASSSGWSSGNTIYFGEGSWLTVV.

The chain carries TRBV5-1 and TRBJ1-1; the D is unclear. V lost 0 bases to trimming and J lost 1 base, with 10 bases between them. The germline V gene encodes CDR1 SGHRS and CDR2 YFSETQ. The CDR3 sequence is 15 residues long. The CDR3 DNA reads as TGCGCCAGCAGCTTGGGCTGGCCCAGGAACACTGAAGCTTTCTTT. Translated: CASSLGWPRNTEAFF.

J is TRBJ1-2 and V is TRBV6-1, with 8 bases fitting TRBD1. Germline V lookup: CDR1 MNHNS, CDR2 SASEGT. Losses at the gene ends were 1 base for V and 3 bases for J; bases not matched to a gene: 16. This CDR3 region has 19 residues. The CDR3 bases are TGTGCCAGCAGTGAAGAGGGGTCTCTCTGGGGACAGGCACACTATGGCTACACCTTC. It translates to CASSEEGSLWGQAHYGYTF.

The CDR3 bases are TGTGCCAGCAGTCGGACCGTGAGCTCCTACAATGAGCAGTTCTTC. Translation gives CASSRTVSSYNEQFF. This chain links TRBV27 with TRBJ2-1, with unresolved D. Trimming stripped 5 bases from V and 0 bases from J, with 11 bases between. CDR3 length: 15 amino acids. Germline V lookup: CDR1 MNHEY, CDR2 SMNVEV (reference sequence).

The chain carries TRBV28 and TRBJ2-3; D might be TRBD2 (6 bases). CDR3 length: 16 amino acids. The V gene lost 3 bases and the J gene lost 0 bases, with 13 bases spanning the gap. CDR1 and CDR2 (germline): MDHEN, SYDVKM. CDR3 sequence reads: CASSFPAGTSTDTQYF. As DNA, the CDR3 is TGTGCCAGCAGTTTTCCCGCGGGAACCAGCACAGATACGCAGTATTTT.

The genes are TRBV28 and TRBJ2-7; D possibly corresponds to TRBD1 (5 bases). The CDR3 sequence is 14 residues long. Germline CDR1 MDHEN, CDR2 SYDVKM. V was trimmed by 4 bases and J by 2 bases, leaving 12 bases between them. CDR3 residues: CASSSVGVTYEQYF. The CDR3 nucleotides are TGTGCCAGCAGTTCAGTAGGGGTAACCTACGAGCAGTACTTC. The complete variable domain, with remaining parts taken from reference TRBV28 and TRBJ2-7, reads DVKVTQSSRYLVKRTGEKVFLECVQDMDHENMFWYRQDPGLGLRLIYFSYDVKMKEKGDIPEGYSVSREKKERFSLILESASTNQTSMYLCASSSVGVTYEQYFGPGTRLTVT.

The chain couples TRBV9 to TRBJ1-1; no clear D gene. The germline CDR1 and CDR2 sequences are SGDLS and YYNGEE. The length of the CDR3 is 14 residues. V lost 4 bases and J lost 2, with 12 bases in between. Here the CDR3 reads CASSPRGGNTEAFF. For the CDR3, the DNA is TGTGCCAGCAGCCCCCGGGGAGGAAACACTGAAGCTTTCTTT.

The CDR3 DNA reads TGTGCCAGTAGCCGGACAGGGGGGAAGGATGAAGCTTTCTTT. This sequence encodes CASSRTGGKDEAFF. The chain recombines TRBV19 with TRBJ1-1, with TRBD1 matching 10 bases. Germline V gene sequence: CDR1 LNHDA, CDR2 SQIVND (reference sequence). V lost 6 bases to trimming and J lost 7 bases; unmatched junction nucleotides: 8. The CDR3 is made up of 14 amino acids.

This chain links TRBV19 with TRBJ2-5, with 9 bases lining up with TRBD2. The CDR3 contains 15 residues. Germline CDR1 LNHDA, CDR2 SQIVND (reference sequence). Trimming at V came to 4 bases and at J to 1 base, leaving 4 bases not matched to a gene. This CDR3 reads CASSKAGGVQETQYF. In nucleotides, the CDR3 is TGTGCCAGTAGTAAGGCGGGGGGGGTCCAAGAGACCCAGTACTTC. The whole variable domain, remainder taken from reference TRBV19 and TRBJ2-5, is DGGITQSPKYLFRKEGQNVTLSCEQNLNHDAMYWYRQDPGQGLRLIYYSQIVNDFQKGDIAEGYSVSREKKESFPLTVTSAQKNPTAFYLCASSKAGGVQETQYFGPGTRLLVL.

This clone was detected once. The V call is TRBV28, the J call TRBJ2-4; possibly TRBD1 for D (6 bases). The CDR3 loop spans 14 amino acids. The germline CDR1 and CDR2 sequences are MDHEN and SYDVKM. The germline V and J ends were trimmed by 6 bases and 1 base, with 10 bases remaining between them. The CDR3 is CASSGQQAKNIQYF. CDR3 DNA sequence: TGTGCCAGCAGCGGACAGCAGGCCAAAAACATTCAGTACTTC.

The CDR3 DNA reads as TGTGCCAGCAGTCAAGTACAGGGGCGTCAGCCCCAGCATTTT. As protein: CASSQVQGRQPQHF. V usage is TRBV6-6 and J usage is TRBJ1-5; 7 bases align to TRBD1. Germline trimming cut 5 bases from V and 6 bases from J; bases unmatched to any gene: 7. This CDR3 has 14 amino acids. Germline CDR1 reads MNHNY; CDR2 reads SVGAGI (reference sequence).

Here the CDR3 DNA reads TGTGCCAGCAGCAAAGAAAGGACAGAGAACACTGAAGCTTTCTTT. Translation gives CASSKERTENTEAFF. The chain has TRBV21-1 and TRBJ1-1; the listed D gene, TRBD1, was not tested against the DNA. TRBV21-1 corresponds to a pseudogene. The CDR3 consists of 15 residues.

The chain couples TRBV28 to TRBJ2-7; weak D call: TRBD1 (5 bases). The CDR3 is 16 amino acids. Germline V gene lookup returns CDR1 MDHEN and CDR2 SYDVKM. Between the trimmed V and J ends, which lost 1 base and 1 base, there was a span of 14 bases. CDR3 nucleotide sequence: TGTGCCAGCAGTTTATACTCCCAGGGTAGTTCCTACGAGCAGTACTTC. Amino acids: CASSLYSQGSSYEQYF.

The rearrangement uses TRBV18 and TRBJ2-5; D gene unclear. Germline V gene data show CDR1 as KGHSH and CDR2 as LQKENI. V was shortened by 2 bases and J by 5 bases, with 9 bases between the two germline ends. The CDR3 has 13 amino acids. This CDR3 is CASSPGVEETQYF. CDR3 nucleotide sequence: TGTGCCAGCTCACCAGGGGTCGAGGAGACCCAGTACTTC.

The gene calls are TRBV5-4 and TRBJ2-5; D is perhaps TRBD1 (5 bases). There are 13 residues in the CDR3. Trimming cost V 1 base and J 5 bases, with 9 bases left between them. CDR1 is SGHNT, CDR2 YYREEE, per germline (reference sequence). CDR3 DNA sequence: TGTGCCAGCAGCTTGATTCCAGGGGAGACCCAGTACTTC. The encoded protein is CASSLIPGETQYF.

This clone was detected only a few times. This chain links TRBV6-6 with TRBJ1-5; D may be TRBD1 (6 bases). CDR3 length: 14 residues. Germline V CDR1 and CDR2: MNHNY, SVGAGI (reference sequence). V lost 6 bases and J 3 bases, leaving 12 bases between the germline ends. CDR3 sequence reads: CASSHNRDNQPQHF. The CDR3 DNA follows: TGTGCCAGCAGCCATAACAGGGACAATCAGCCCCAGCATTTT.

This rearrangement joins TRBV13 to TRBJ2-1; 12 bases map to TRBD2. The J segment lost 5 bases and the V segment lost 3 bases, leaving 5 bases of the junction unmatched. CDR3 length equals 16 residues. Germline CDR1 and CDR2: PRHDT and FYEKMQ (reference sequence). The CDR3 DNA reads TGTGCCAGCAGCTTCCCCGGACTAGCGGGGCACAATGAGCAGTTCTTC. Translating gives CASSFPGLAGHNEQFF.

This rearrangement joins TRBV2 to TRBJ2-1; TRBD1 matches 10 bases. Germline V gene sequence: CDR1 SNHLY, CDR2 FYNNEI. The V segment lost 3 bases and the J segment 2 bases; nucleotides outside the gene matches: 1. The CDR3 totals 15 residues. Here the CDR3 reads CASSDGTGAYNEQFF. CDR3 sequence (DNA): TGTGCCAGCAGTGATGGGACAGGGGCCTACAATGAGCAGTTCTTC.

The V and J genes are TRBV6-1 and TRBJ2-1, with TRBD1 identical over 8 bases. The V segment lost 7 bases and the J segment 6 bases; nucleotides outside the gene matches: 8. CDR3 size: 14 residues. From germline, CDR1 is MNHNS and CDR2 SASEGT. CDR3 sequence reads: CASTFVDRGNEQFF. The CDR3 DNA is TGTGCCAGCACCTTCGTCGACAGGGGCAATGAGCAGTTCTTC.

This chain uses TRBV9 with TRBJ1-4, with D possibly being TRBD1 (5 bases). The germline CDR1 and CDR2 sequences are SGDLS and YYNGEE. V was trimmed by 0 bases and J by 7 bases, leaving 16 bases between them. The CDR3 is 16 residues long. In DNA, the CDR3 is TGTGCCAGCAGCGTAGGGTGGGGGATAGGAGGTGAAAAACTGTTTTTT. Its protein product is CASSVGWGIGGEKLFF.

The chain joins TRBV7-8 to TRBJ2-5; 7 positions match TRBD2. The CDR3 contains 16 residues. J was trimmed by 4 bases and V by 2 bases; bases with no gene match: 10. CDR1 and CDR2 from the germline V gene are SGHVS and FQNEAQ. DNA of the CDR3: TGTGCCAGCAGCTTATCTCGGGTTCCGGGAGGAGAGACCCAGTACTTC. Its translation: CASSLSRVPGGETQYF.

V is TRBV5-1 and J is TRBJ2-7, with D uncertain. Per germline, CDR1 SGHRS and CDR2 YFSETQ. The CDR3 consists of 14 residues. Trimming stripped 4 bases from V and 0 bases from J, with 11 bases between. DNA for the CDR3: TGCGCCAGCAGCGGAACAGCGAGCTCCTACGAGCAGTACTTC. Its translation: CASSGTASSYEQYF. The whole variable domain, filled in from reference TRBV5-1 and TRBJ2-7, reads KAGVTQTPRYLIKTRGQQVTLSCSPISGHRSVSWYQQTPGQGLQFLFEYFSETQRNKGNFPGRFSGRQFSNSRSEMNVSTLELGDSALYLCASSGTASSYEQYFGPGTRLTVT.

V and J are TRBV19 and TRBJ2-1, with 7 bases matching TRBD2. The CDR3 is 16 residues long. V shed 5 bases and J 3 bases; nucleotides not matched to a gene: 10. From germline, CDR1 is LNHDA and CDR2 SQIVND (reference sequence). The CDR3 is CASSPTGGGFYNEQFF. CDR3 in DNA: TGTGCCAGTAGTCCCACCGGCGGGGGTTTCTACAATGAGCAGTTCTTC.